One sample yielded the 19 T cell receptor beta chains listed below, sequenced in a study of OX40 agonist ivuxolimab in advanced cancers. The repertoire was sequenced with immunoSEQ multiplex PCR; TCRdb's copy has only in-frame clones and lacks some. Among tens of thousands of clones listed, around 83% were seen once. Specimen: CD4+ or CD8+ T cells sorted from blood, collected in a trial of the OX40 agonist ivuxolimab. These receptors were taken from an adult with an advanced solid tumor such as melanoma, head and neck, liver or kidney cancer.

The chain joins TRBV5-1 to TRBJ2-7; TRBD1 aligns across 7 bases. The CDR3 length is 14 residues. Germline lookup yields CDR1 SGHRS and CDR2 YFSETQ. With 8 bases clipped from V and 4 bases from J, the junction kept 12 bases outside the gene matches. The CDR3 sequence is CASIREGGYYEQYF. In nucleotides, the CDR3 is TGCGCCAGTATCAGGGAAGGGGGCTATTACGAGCAGTACTTC.

The chain uses TRBV4-1 and TRBJ1-1; the D gene is possibly TRBD1 (5 bases). Trimming removed 0 bases at V and 5 bases at J, with 13 bases between. The CDR3 length is 15 residues. The germline V gene has CDR1 MGHRA and CDR2 YSYEKL. CDR3 in DNA: TGCGCCAGCAGCCAAGAACCAGGGTGGGGAACTGAAGCTTTCTTT. This translates into CASSQEPGWGTEAFF.

The chain recombines TRBV19 with TRBJ2-7; TRBD2 might be the D (7 bases). This CDR3 region has 16 residues. The germline CDR1 and CDR2 sequences are LNHDA and SQIVND (reference sequence). Trimming cost V 3 bases and J 0 bases, with 15 bases left between them. The CDR3 spells CASSMGGGRSSYEQYF. The CDR3 region has the DNA TGTGCCAGTAGTATGGGGGGGGGCAGAAGCTCCTACGAGCAGTACTTC.

This clone was picked up a small number of times. Other DNA variants within this sample encode the same CDR3. This rearrangement joins TRBV18 to TRBJ2-7; D possibly matches TRBD1 or TRBD2 (5 bases each). CDR1 KGHSH and CDR2 LQKENI come from the germline V gene. V shed 1 base and J shed 5 bases, with 9 bases lying between them. CDR3 length: 13 residues. CDR3 region: CASSPRGVHEQYF. CDR3 DNA: TGTGCCAGCTCACCACGAGGGGTTCACGAGCAGTACTTC.

V gene TRBV20-1 combines with J gene TRBJ1-4; D might be TRBD1 (5 bases). Trimming left V 7 bases short and J 8 bases short, with 8 bases between. The CDR3 is 10 residues long. Germline loops: CDR1 DFQATT, CDR2 SNEGSKA (reference sequence). Written as DNA, the CDR3 is TGCAGTGTGGAGGGGGAAAAACTGTTTTTT. Protein: CSVEGEKLFF.

This clone was counted a single time. The CDR3 here is CASSIDLAGSGYTF. In DNA form, the CDR3 reads TGTGCCAGTAGTATAGATCTGGCAGGGTCTGGCTACACCTTC. This chain joins TRBV19 and TRBJ1-2, with TRBD1 as a possible D gene (5 bases). The V gene's germline CDR1 is LNHDA and CDR2 SQIVND (reference sequence). The CDR3 is 14 amino acids. V was clipped by 0 bases and J by 7 bases, with 12 bases between them.

The chain recombines TRBV6-1 with TRBJ2-5; no firm D call. The CDR3 is made up of 15 amino acids. Trimming took 1 base from V and 4 from J, leaving 13 bases between them. Germline CDR1 is MNHNS and CDR2 is SASEGT. The CDR3 coding sequence is TGTGCCAGCAGTGAAGAGCAGGCGGTTGGAGAGACCCAGTACTTC. Its translation is CASSEEQAVGETQYF.

The rearrangement links TRBV19 to TRBJ2-2; D may match TRBD1 or TRBD2 (5 bases each). V was cut by 5 bases and J by 9 bases, with 13 bases left in between. Germline CDR1 LNHDA, CDR2 SQIVND (reference sequence). CDR3 size: 13 residues. The CDR3 region is CASSRDPRRELFF. CDR3 nucleotide sequence: TGTGCCAGTAGTCGGGACCCTAGGCGGGAGCTGTTTTTT.

The chain couples TRBV15 to TRBJ1-5, with D unclear. Germline loops: CDR1 LNHNV, CDR2 YYDKDF (reference sequence). Trimming stripped 8 bases from V and 0 bases from J, with 8 bases between. The CDR3 is 13 residues long. CDR3 residues: CATGQSSNQPQHF. CDR3 coding DNA: TGTGCCACCGGTCAGTCTAGCAATCAGCCCCAGCATTTT. Variable domain in full (rest from reference TRBV15 and TRBJ1-5): DAMVIQNPRYQVTQFGKPVTLSCSQTLNHNVMYWYQQKSSQAPKLLFHYYDKDFNNEADTPDNFQSRRPNTSFCFLDIRSPGLGDTAMYLCATGQSSNQPQHFGDGTRLSIL.

This clone was observed once. This chain connects TRBV5-1 to TRBJ2-3, with D possibly being TRBD2 (6 bases). The CDR3 runs 14 residues. Trimming left V 7 bases short and J 4 bases short, with 16 bases between. The germline CDR1 and CDR2 sequences are SGHRS and YFSETQ. In DNA, the CDR3 is TGCGCCAGCGCTCAGGGAGGTTGGGCAGATACGCAGTATTTT. Translated: CASAQGGWADTQYF.

The gene calls are TRBV30 and TRBJ1-2, with TRBD1 matching 9 bases. The CDR3 is 12 amino acids. Looked up from germline, CDR1 is GTSNPN and CDR2 is SVGIG (reference sequence). With V trimmed by 7 bases and J by 4 bases, 4 bases remained unmatched. In DNA, the CDR3 is TGTGCCTCCTTACAGGGGGCCTATGGCTACACCTTC. It specifies CASLQGAYGYTF.

The chain links TRBV19 to TRBJ1-4, with TRBD1 matching over 9 bases. The CDR3 runs to 14 residues. CDR1 and CDR2 from the germline V gene are LNHDA and SQIVND (reference sequence). V gave up 10 bases and J gave up 7 bases; unmatched junction bases: 10. CDR3 nucleotides: TGTGCCACCCTAGGGGACAGGGATGGTGAAAAACTGTTTTTT. It yields the protein CATLGDRDGEKLFF.

This clone is a singleton in its sample. The gene calls are TRBV7-2 and TRBJ2-3; TRBD2 matches 15 bases. The CDR3 extends over 16 amino acids. Germline lookup yields CDR1 SGHTA and CDR2 FQGNSA. V lost 7 bases and J lost 5; bases outside the gene matches: 7. This CDR3 is CASMGTSGGHIDTQYF. The DNA for the CDR3 is TGTGCCAGCATGGGGACTAGCGGGGGGCACATAGATACGCAGTATTTT. The whole variable domain, remainder taken from reference TRBV7-2 and TRBJ2-3, is GAGVSQSPSNKVTEKGKDVELRCDPISGHTALYWYRQSLGQGLEFLIYFQGNSAPDKSGLPSDRFSAERTGGSVSTLTIQRTQQEDSAVYLCASMGTSGGHIDTQYFGPGTRLTVL.

The chain links TRBV11-2 to TRBJ2-7, with D maybe TRBD1 (5 bases). Trimming left V 5 bases short and J 9 bases short, with 11 bases between. The CDR3 totals 11 residues. Germline V gene sequence: CDR1 SGHAT, CDR2 FQNNGV. The CDR3 spells CASSVVGVQYF. In DNA form, the CDR3 reads TGTGCCAGCAGCGTCGTAGGGGTGCAGTACTTC.

This clone occurred once. V usage is TRBV14 and J usage is TRBJ1-3; 10 bases line up with TRBD1. V trimming: 4 bases; J trimming: 4 bases; junction bases outside the gene matches: 7. Germline lookup yields CDR1 SGHDN and CDR2 FVKESK. The CDR3 length is 16 residues. DNA of the CDR3: TGTGCCAGCAGCCGTAAACGGACAGGGGGAGGAAACACCATATATTTT. It specifies CASSRKRTGGGNTIYF.

The J gene is TRBJ1-2, the V gene TRBV6-5, with D maybe TRBD1 (6 bases). V lost 5 bases and J lost 2, with 9 bases in between. The CDR3 has 13 amino acids. Germline V gene data show CDR1 as MNHEY and CDR2 as SVGAGI. The CDR3: CASSRTVNYGYTF. In DNA, the CDR3 is TGTGCCAGCAGTAGGACAGTGAACTATGGCTACACCTTC.

The gene calls are TRBV5-4 and TRBJ2-5, with D possibly matching TRBD1 (5 bases). Gene TRBJ2-7 matches the end of the DNA better, so the J call may be wrong. This CDR3 is built from 12 residues. Germline V CDR1 and CDR2: SGHNT, YYREEE (reference sequence). The CDR3 sequence is CASSARGYEQYF. The CDR3 DNA sequence: TGTGCCAGCAGCGCTAGGGGCTACGAGCAGTACTTC.

This sequence joins TRBV30 and TRBJ2-3, with a tentative D call TRBD2 (7 bases). Germline lookup yields CDR1 GTSNPN and CDR2 SVGIG (reference sequence). The CDR3 extends over 14 amino acids. Deletions cut 6 bases from V and 6 bases from J, with 19 bases between. The CDR3 DNA is TGTGCCTGCTTTCTTGGGGGGGCAGGCGATACGCAGTATTTT. Its translation: CACFLGGAGDTQYF.

This chain links TRBV5-4 with TRBJ1-3; 9 nucleotides align to TRBD1. J gave up 0 bases and V 5 bases, and 9 bases lay outside the gene matches. In germline, CDR1 is SGHNT, CDR2 YYREEE (reference sequence). The length of the CDR3 is 17 residues. The CDR3 region is CASRHDRGKGSGNTIYF. The CDR3 DNA reads as TGTGCCAGCAGACACGACAGGGGGAAGGGCTCTGGAAACACCATATATTTT.